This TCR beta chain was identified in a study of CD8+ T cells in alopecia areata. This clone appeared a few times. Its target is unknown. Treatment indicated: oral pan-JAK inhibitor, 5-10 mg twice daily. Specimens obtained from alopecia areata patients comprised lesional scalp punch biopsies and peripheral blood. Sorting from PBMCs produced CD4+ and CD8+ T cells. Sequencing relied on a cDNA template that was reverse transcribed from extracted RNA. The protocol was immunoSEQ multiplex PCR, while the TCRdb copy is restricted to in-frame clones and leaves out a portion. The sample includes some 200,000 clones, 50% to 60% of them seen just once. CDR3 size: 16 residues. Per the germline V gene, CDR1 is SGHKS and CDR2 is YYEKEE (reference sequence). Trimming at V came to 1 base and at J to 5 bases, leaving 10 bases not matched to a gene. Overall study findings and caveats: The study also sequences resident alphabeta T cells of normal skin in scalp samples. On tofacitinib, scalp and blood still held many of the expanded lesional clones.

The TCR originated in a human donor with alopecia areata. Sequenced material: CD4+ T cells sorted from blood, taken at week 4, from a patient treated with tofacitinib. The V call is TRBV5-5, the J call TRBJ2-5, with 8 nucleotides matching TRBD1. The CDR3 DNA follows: TGTGCCAGCAGCTTGAGGATGGCAGGGGGCAGTGAGACCCAGTACTTC. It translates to CASSLRMAGGSETQYF. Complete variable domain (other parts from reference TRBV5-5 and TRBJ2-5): DAGVTQSPTHLIKTRGQQVTLRCSPISGHKSVSWYQQVLGQGPQFIFQYYEKEERGRGNFPDRFSARQFPNYSSELNVNALLLGDSALYLCASSLRMAGGSETQYFGPGTRLLVL.